Below, 15 T cell receptor beta chains from the same sample are listed, as sequenced in a study of CD8+CD57+ T cells in acquired aplastic anemia. TCR beta VDJ and CDR3 were profiled, and genomic DNA was the template. A single record per CDR3 protein comes from TCRdb applying MiXCR to the reads. This table has some 120,000 distinct CDR3 sequences, about 40% appearing once. Patients who underwent sequencing had shown CD8+CD57+ cell expansion by flow cytometry. The sample was sorted CD4+, CD8+, or CD8+CD57+ T cells (not recorded which) from PBMCs. The receptors stem from a human donor with aplastic anemia.

About this clonotype: This could be a read error, since a much larger clone is one nucleotide away. The chain recombines TRBV5-1 with TRBJ1-1; 7 bases match TRBD1. The CDR3 sequence is 14 residues long. From germline, CDR1 is SGHRS and CDR2 YFSETQ. Germline trimming cut 3 bases from V and 4 bases from J; bases unmatched to any gene: 6. CDR3 loop: CASSWDSLSTEAFF. The DNA for the CDR3 is TGCGCCAGCAGCTGGGACAGTCTGAGCACTGAAGCTTTCTTT.

The chain is built from TRBV20-1 and TRBJ2-7, with TRBD1 identical over 9 bases. Germline-derived CDR1 and CDR2 are DFQATT and SNEGSKA (reference sequence). The CDR3 is 14 residues long. V was pared by 3 bases and J by 5 bases, with 8 bases of the junction left unmatched. The CDR3 region is CSARGQGKVNEQYF. CDR3 sequence (DNA): TGCAGTGCTAGGGGACAGGGAAAGGTGAACGAGCAGTACTTC.

This clonotype was found a few times. The rearrangement uses TRBV19 and TRBJ2-7; D is uncertain. The CDR3 length is 12 residues. CDR1 and CDR2 from the germline V gene are LNHDA and SQIVND (reference sequence). The V gene lost 3 bases and the J gene lost 3 bases, with 6 bases spanning the gap. The CDR3 DNA follows: TGTGCCAGTAGTATTGAAGTCTACGAGCAGTACTTC. Residues: CASSIEVYEQYF.

A few counts support this clonotype. A single base separates this from a much larger clone, so it may be a read error. The V gene is TRBV5-8, the J gene TRBJ1-4; 10 positions agree with TRBD1. The CDR3 is 15 amino acids. V trimming: 2 bases; J trimming: 7 bases; junction bases outside the gene matches: 5. The germline gives CDR1 SGHTS, CDR2 YDEGEE. The CDR3 region has the DNA TGTGCCAGCAGCTTACGGACAGGGGGTAGTGAAAAACTGTTTTTT. This gives the protein CASSLRTGGSEKLFF.

On this clonotype itself: Possible read error: a much larger clone is one base away. V and J are TRBV5-5 and TRBJ2-1; 8 bases fit TRBD1. With V trimmed by 4 bases and J by 9 bases, 9 bases remained unmatched. This CDR3 has 14 amino acids. Looked up from germline, CDR1 is SGHKS and CDR2 is YYEKEE (reference sequence). This CDR3 reads CASSLSGQAAEQFF. The CDR3 DNA reads as TGTGCCAGCAGCCTTTCGGGACAGGCCGCTGAGCAGTTCTTC.

This clonotype appeared many times. CDR3 residues: CASSLGGGGETQYF. As DNA, the CDR3 is TGTGCCAGCAGCTTAGGGGGAGGGGGAGAGACCCAGTACTTC. The chain links TRBV7-9 to TRBJ2-5, with D perhaps matching TRBD2 (7 bases). Trimming removed 1 base at V and 4 bases at J, with 10 bases between. The CDR3 consists of 14 residues. In germline, CDR1 is SEHNR, CDR2 FQNEAQ (reference sequence). Using reference TRBV7-9 and TRBJ2-5 for the parts outside the CDR3, the full variable domain is DTGVSQNPRHKITKRGQNVTFRCDPISEHNRLYWYRQTLGQGPEFLTYFQNEAQLEKSRLLSDRFSAERPKGSFSTLEIQRTEQGDSAMYLCASSLGGGGETQYFGPGTRLLVL.

This clonotype was seen repeatedly, ten times or more. The rearrangement uses TRBV15 and TRBJ2-1, with TRBD2 matching 11 bases. The CDR3 has 17 amino acids. Germline CDR1 is LNHNV and CDR2 is YYDKDF (reference sequence). J lost 10 bases, V lost 3 bases, and 14 bases had no gene match. CDR3 DNA sequence: TGTGCCACCAGCAGGAAGGCTTTAGCGGGGGGGCCTTGGGAGCAGTTCTTC. Amino acids: CATSRKALAGGPWEQFF.

The V call is TRBV19, the J call TRBJ2-1; TRBD1 aligns across 7 bases. CDR1 and CDR2 from the germline V gene are LNHDA and SQIVND (reference sequence). The V gene end was trimmed by 5 bases and the J gene end by 4 bases; junction bases not matched to a gene: 8. The CDR3 runs to 15 residues. The CDR3 bases are TGTGCCAGTAGTTATGGTAGGGGGCCATACAATGAGCAGTTCTTC. It translates to CASSYGRGPYNEQFF.

This clonotype has a count of ten or more. This chain joins TRBV3-1 and TRBJ1-5; D ambiguous. Germline V gene sequence: CDR1 LGHDT, CDR2 YNNKEL (reference sequence). This CDR3 is built from 15 residues. V was cut by 4 bases and J by 0 bases, with 10 bases left in between. The CDR3, as DNA: TGTGCCAGCAGCCCAGGCTGGGGTAGCAATCAGCCCCAGCATTTT. It is translated as CASSPGWGSNQPQHF.

This chain connects TRBV3-1 to TRBJ1-2, with D possibly being TRBD1 (5 bases). Germline lookup yields CDR1 LGHDT and CDR2 YNNKEL (reference sequence). The CDR3 contains 14 residues. Trimming removed 4 bases from V and 14 bases from J, with 23 bases in between. The CDR3 nucleotides are TGTGCCAGCAGCCCTCTGGGGGGGGGGATATCTAGTACCTTC. It is translated as CASSPLGGGISSTF.

This clonotype was observed many times. This chain joins TRBV6-2 or TRBV6-3 and TRBJ2-7, with D possibly matching TRBD1 (6 bases). This CDR3 has 14 amino acids. The V end was cut by 7 bases, the J end by 3 bases, with 16 bases between. From germline, CDR1 is MNHEY and CDR2 SVGEGT. CDR3 protein: CASKSLEGVYEQYF. CDR3 nucleotides: TGTGCCAGCAAAAGTCTTGAGGGGGTCTACGAGCAGTACTTC.

This clonotype appeared a few times. The chain couples TRBV18 to TRBJ1-1, with D perhaps TRBD1 (6 bases). CDR1 and CDR2 (germline): KGHSH, LQKENI. V lost 5 bases, J lost 1 base, and 8 bases lay in between. The CDR3 is 13 residues long. CDR3 loop: CASSSGQNTEAFF. CDR3 nucleotides: TGTGCCAGCTCATCGGGACAGAACACTGAAGCTTTCTTT.

The chain is built from TRBV12-3 or TRBV12-4 and TRBJ2-4, with D maybe TRBD1 (6 bases). V was shortened by 5 bases and J by 1 base, with 15 bases between the two germline ends. The CDR3 is 16 residues long. This CDR3 reads CASSPTGQAAKNIQYF. The CDR3 DNA reads as TGTGCCAGCAGTCCCACAGGGCAGGCGGCCAAAAACATTCAGTACTTC.

V gene TRBV10-1 combines with J gene TRBJ2-3; D perhaps matches TRBD2 (7 bases). In germline, CDR1 is WNHNN, CDR2 SYGVQD (reference sequence). Trimming stripped 4 bases from V and 6 bases from J, with 14 bases between. The length of the CDR3 is 14 residues. DNA of the CDR3: TGCGCCAGCAGTGCTGGGGGGGGGGCGGATACGCAGTATTTT. The encoded protein is CASSAGGGADTQYF.

This clonotype was recorded at least ten times. The chain carries TRBV20-1 and TRBJ1-2; 8 bases are a match to TRBD1. CDR3 length: 13 residues. Per germline, CDR1 DFQATT and CDR2 SNEGSKA (reference sequence). V lost 6 bases to trimming and J lost 4 bases; unmatched junction nucleotides: 7. The CDR3 DNA reads TGCAGTGCGACCCGGGACAGGTTCTATGGCTACACCTTC. Protein sequence: CSATRDRFYGYTF.